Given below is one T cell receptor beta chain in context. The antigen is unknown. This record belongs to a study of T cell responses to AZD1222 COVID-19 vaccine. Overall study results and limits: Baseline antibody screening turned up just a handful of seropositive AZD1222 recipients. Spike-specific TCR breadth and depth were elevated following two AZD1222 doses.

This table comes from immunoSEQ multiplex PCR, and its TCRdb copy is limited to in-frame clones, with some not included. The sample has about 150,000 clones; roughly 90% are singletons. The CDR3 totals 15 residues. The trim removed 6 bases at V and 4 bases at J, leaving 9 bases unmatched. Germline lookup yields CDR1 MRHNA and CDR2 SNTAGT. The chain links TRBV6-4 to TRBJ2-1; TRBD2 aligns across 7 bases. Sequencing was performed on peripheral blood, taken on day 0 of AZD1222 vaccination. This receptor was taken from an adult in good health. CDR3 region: CASSPGAGVYNEQFF. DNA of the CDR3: TGTGCCAGCAGCCCCGGGGCGGGAGTTTACAATGAGCAGTTCTTC.